This TCR beta chain was found in a study of CD8 T cells in ankylosing spondylitis. The CDR3 spans 15 residues. Germline V gene sequence: CDR1 MNHEY, CDR2 SVGEGT. Trimming stripped 4 bases from V and 0 bases from J, with 13 bases between. TCRdb re-called the 5' RACE reads through MiXCR, storing one row per CDR3 protein. This sample has 700,000 to 1,000,000 distinct CDR3 sequences, with 10% to 15% found just once. There are a few counts of this clonotype. Its target is unknown. Notes on the study in general: Ankylosing spondylitis blood seemed to carry a telltale TCR beta motif made of roughly 8 highly homologous variants. As reported, disease-linked clones showed significant enrichment in matched ankylosing spondylitis synovial fluid.

The clonotype was recovered from a male donor with ankylosing spondylitis. Sequenced: blood, either unsorted or a sorted T cell fraction (not recorded which). The rearrangement links TRBV6-2 or TRBV6-3 to TRBJ2-7; a possible D gene is TRBD1 (5 bases). The CDR3 here is CASSWGPRHSYEQYF. Written as DNA, the CDR3 is TGTGCCAGCAGTTGGGGCCCCCGGCACTCCTACGAGCAGTACTTC.